Each of the 11 T cell receptor beta chains below was sequenced from the same sample in a study of T cell changes during pregnancy in multiple sclerosis. Profiled with immunoSEQ multiplex PCR; TCRdb holds only in-frame clones, not every one. The repertoire holds about 76,000 clones, with 93% as singletons. The specimen was peripheral blood, collected in the second trimester of pregnancy. The receptors were gathered from a female donor with multiple sclerosis, enrolled in a pregnancy study.

The chain is built from TRBV4-1 and TRBJ2-7; 11 nucleotides align to TRBD2. V lost 1 base and J lost 4; bases outside the gene matches: 3. The germline V gene has CDR1 MGHRA and CDR2 YSYEKL. CDR3 length equals 15 residues. The CDR3 DNA reads TGCGCCAGCAGCCAAGGAGGGACTAGCGGATACGAGCAGTACTTC. Protein: CASSQGGTSGYEQYF.

The V call is TRBV9, the J call TRBJ2-6; 8 nucleotides match TRBD1. CDR3 length equals 18 residues. After removal of 3 bases from V and 0 bases from J, the junction contained 8 bases not matched to a gene. In germline, CDR1 is SGDLS, CDR2 YYNGEE. Here the CDR3 reads CASSDGQGISSGANVLTF. DNA for the CDR3: TGTGCCAGCAGCGACGGACAGGGTATTTCCTCTGGGGCCAACGTCCTGACTTTC.

V is TRBV30 and J is TRBJ2-3, with D perhaps matching TRBD2 (6 bases). V shed 3 bases and J shed 0 bases, with 10 bases lying between them. This CDR3 region has 14 residues. The V gene's germline CDR1 is GTSNPN and CDR2 SVGIG (reference sequence). The CDR3 protein is CAWRRRGSTDTQYF. Written as DNA, the CDR3 is TGTGCCTGGAGAAGGCGGGGTAGCACAGATACGCAGTATTTT.

The chain is built from TRBV7-6 and TRBJ1-2; 8 bases map to TRBD1. The CDR3 is 15 amino acids. V shed 5 bases and J 4 bases; nucleotides not matched to a gene: 9. The germline CDR1 and CDR2 sequences are SGHVS and FNYEAQ. CDR3 nucleotides: TGTGCCAGCAGCCAAGGGACAGGAGCGGCCTATGGCTACACCTTC. Translating gives CASSQGTGAAYGYTF.

The chain combines TRBV2 with TRBJ1-1; 8 bases fit TRBD1. The germline V gene has CDR1 SNHLY and CDR2 FYNNEI. V shed 4 bases, J shed 1 base, and the junction held 5 bases outside the gene matches. The CDR3 totals 15 residues. The CDR3 loop reads CASSGTGRRNTEAFF. The CDR3 DNA is TGTGCCAGCAGTGGGACAGGGAGGCGGAACACTGAAGCTTTCTTT.

V is TRBV19 and J is TRBJ2-7, with a weak D call TRBD1 (5 bases). Germline assignment: CDR1 LNHDA and CDR2 SQIVND (reference sequence). V lost 6 bases and J 3 bases, leaving 18 bases between the germline ends. The CDR3 contains 15 residues. CDR3 nucleotide sequence: TGTGCCAGTAGAGAACAGGATCTCTGGCGCTACGAGCAGTACTTC. Residues: CASREQDLWRYEQYF. The complete variable domain, with remaining parts taken from reference TRBV19 and TRBJ2-7, reads DGGITQSPKYLFRKEGQNVTLSCEQNLNHDAMYWYRQDPGQGLRLIYYSQIVNDFQKGDIAEGYSVSREKKESFPLTVTSAQKNPTAFYLCASREQDLWRYEQYFGPGTRLTVT.

This chain uses TRBV25-1 with TRBJ2-2; 9 nucleotides match TRBD1. Germline lookup yields CDR1 MGHDK and CDR2 SYGVNS. The CDR3 runs to 14 residues. The J segment lost 5 bases and the V segment lost 7 bases, leaving 5 bases of the junction unmatched. For the CDR3, the DNA is TGTGCCAGCACCCGACAGGGGGAAACCGGGGAGCTGTTTTTT. It specifies CASTRQGETGELFF.

J is TRBJ1-5 and V is TRBV4-1, with 9 bases matching TRBD1. The J segment lost 9 bases and the V segment lost 4 bases, leaving 7 bases of the junction unmatched. The CDR3 length is 14 residues. CDR1 is MGHRA, CDR2 YSYEKL, per germline. In DNA form, the CDR3 reads TGCGCCAGCAGCCTCCGGGACAGGGAGGGGCCCCAGCATTTT. Translated, it gives CASSLRDREGPQHF.

This clone was recorded once. The CDR3 is CAWSVLVAGGIDTQYF. The DNA of the CDR3 is TGTGCCTGGAGTGTATTGGTAGCGGGGGGGATTGATACGCAGTATTTT. The chain joins TRBV30 to TRBJ2-3, with 11 bases lining up with TRBD2. Germline V lookup: CDR1 GTSNPN, CDR2 SVGIG (reference sequence). The ends lost 0 bases at V and 6 bases at J; junction bases unmatched: 8. The CDR3 contains 16 residues.

The genes are TRBV7-2 and TRBJ2-1, with a weak D call TRBD2 (6 bases). This CDR3 has 16 amino acids. The germline V and J ends were trimmed by 6 bases and 1 base, with 16 bases remaining between them. The germline V gene has CDR1 SGHTA and CDR2 FQGNSA. DNA for the CDR3: TGTGCCAGCAGACCCACCGGGACTTATTCCTACAATGAGCAGTTCTTC. Protein sequence: CASRPTGTYSYNEQFF.

The genes are TRBV19 and TRBJ1-2; 8 bases fit TRBD1. With 5 bases clipped from V and 0 bases from J, the junction kept 2 bases outside the gene matches. CDR3 size: 14 residues. CDR1 is LNHDA and CDR2 is SQIVND in the germline V gene (reference sequence). CDR3 region: CASSGDRTNYGYTF. CDR3 in DNA: TGTGCCAGTAGTGGGGACAGGACTAACTATGGCTACACCTTC.